Given below is one T cell receptor beta chain in context. In its sample, this clonotype was seen many times. Its antigen specificity is not known. No much larger clone is present one base from it, and per-base qualities are unavailable. These data come from a study of T cells in Graves' hyperthyroidism and ophthalmopathy (dated by TCRdb to between 2017 and 2020). Turning to the overall study: Peripheral blood was sampled at the time of initial diagnosis, prior to any treatment. TCR V-J signatures able to tell the groups apart were searched for in a discovery cohort of some 100 patients, of whom around 43 had Graves' ophthalmopathy and roughly 59 had stable Graves' hyperthyroidism. Prospective prediction of ophthalmopathy was tested in an independent validation cohort of 18 to 20 hyperthyroidism patients and 15 to 17 patients who later progressed to ophthalmopathy. The 100 discovery patients were randomly split 7:3 into training and test sets. In addition, the study compared T-cell repertoires in thyroid tissue and in blood from roughly six Graves' hyperthyroidism patients. After sampling, hyperthyroidism patients received methimazole starting at 30 mg daily, and ophthalmopathy patients received high-dose intravenous methylprednisolone. The paper describes TCR Vbeta CDR3 sequencing of 120 to 150 peripheral blood samples, made up of around 41 ophthalmopathy patients, around 73 hyperthyroidism patients and about 17 progressor patients.

Amplification of TCR beta CDR3 regions was carried out from RNA transcripts. The first round of RT-PCR for the TCR CDR3 was performed with the HTBI primer set and the Qiagen OneStep RT-PCR kit. The libraries were constructed in a second round of multiplex PCR and then size-selected and purified. Sequencing of the libraries was done on an Illumina HiSeq2000 using paired-end 100 bp reads. The authors processed their data as follows. Raw data were processed with SOAPnuke, discarding reads with adapters, uncalled bases, mean Phred below 15, or no exact constant-primer or identifier match. High-quality paired reads were merged with COPE v1.2.5, and unique nucleotide sequences were defined as clonotypes. Clonotypes were aligned to IMGT TRBV, TRBD and TRBJ reference segments using MiTCR v1.1. The analysis was restricted to V-J combinations with a frequency above 0.0001, which together covered 98% to 99.2% of the repertoires. The TCS score was defined as the ratio of F50 (clonal expansion) to E x V (chaos), calculated using BLOSUM62-based TCRdist between CDR3 peptides within each V-J. Welch's t-statistics and random forest reduced several hundred V-J features to under 15, which were used in a naive Bayes classifier (R e1071). In TCRdb, the public reads were trimmed at Q25 with fastp and aligned with MiXCR, with productive beta chains retained. A single entry per CDR3 protein holds the most common genes and DNA from its merged rows. These V and J calls originate from TCRdb's pipeline instead of the authors' own analysis. In this sample the table shows more than 300,000 distinct CDR3 sequences, approximately 15% of which occur a single time. Jointly, the top ten make up 8% to 13% of the sample.

Broad study findings and their caveats: Blood samples also contained most of the expanded thyroid clonotypes (frequency above 0.001), which suggests that blood repertoires may reflect thyroid immune responses. A model built on a 13 V-J signature distinguished ophthalmopathy from stable hyperthyroidism, reaching 87.88% sensitivity and about 81% specificity in cross-validation and 80%/75% in testing. Sample size was not statistically predetermined, and blinding of investigators to group allocation was not performed. In validation, the model predicted progression to ophthalmopathy with about 71% sensitivity and less than 75% specificity, a median of around 6.6 months before onset.

V loses 3 bases of germline sequence and J loses 4 bases, and the interval between the two ends is 7 bases. Via the germline V gene, CDR1 is KGHSH and CDR2 LQKENI. From its cysteine to its phenylalanine, the CDR3 spans 13 amino acids. The DNA shown is the 39-base CDR3, in frame from base 1. Graves' hyperthyroidism was defined as stable when no progression to ophthalmopathy occurred over 18 months of follow-up. Hyperthyroidism patients were newly diagnosed, with disease duration under 2 months, and aged 18 to 65 years. Patients with uncontrolled infections, other autoimmune diseases, pregnancy or lactation were excluded. Diagnoses were based on clinical symptoms, serum thyroxine and TRAb, thyroid ultrasound and orbital computed tomography. PBMCs were separated from approximately 10 ml of fresh peripheral blood using Ficoll-Paque density gradient centrifugation. Trizol reagent was used to extract total RNA, and RNA quality was then checked on an Agilent 2100 Bioanalyzer.

The sample comprised blood. The sequence links TRBV18 to TRBJ2-1; the D gene is not confidently resolved. This receptor was obtained from a woman aged 60-70 years with Graves' hyperthyroidism. DNA sequence: TGTGCCAGCTCACCTGGATATTACAATGAGCAGTTCTTC. Its coded protein is CASSPGYYNEQFF. Beyond the CDR3, the reference TRBV18 and TRBJ2-1 genes provide the residues; the full variable domain reads: NAGVMQNPRHLVRRRGQEARLRCSPMKGHSHVYWYRQLPEEGLKFMVYLQKENIIDESGMPKERFSAEFPKEGPSILRIQQVVRGDSAAYFCASSPGYYNEQFFGPGTRLTVL.